Included here is one TCR beta chain sequence, with context. It has no known antigen specificity. No much larger clonotype is one base removed from it; base qualities were not supplied. The collaborating institutions used their own protocols to collect whole blood in K2EDTA tubes. For TCRbeta analysis, collaborators shipped samples in one of three forms: frozen whole blood, isolated PBMCs, or DNA extracted from either of those sample types. From the cysteine through the phenylalanine, the CDR3 covers 16 amino acids. Solely the CDR3 DNA is kept, with 48 bases framed from the first base. Taken from the germline V gene, the CDR1 and CDR2 loops are MGHDK and SYGVNS. The trim is 0 bases for V and 3 bases for J, with a gap of 15 bases between the germline ends. TCRbeta CDR3 regions were amplified from genomic DNA using the immunoSEQ Assay, a bias-controlled multiplex PCR. In the authors' own workflow: The number of nucleated cells in each sample was estimated from the amplification of reference gene primers within the assay. Sequence reads were collapsed and filtered to measure the absolute abundance of every unique TCRbeta CDR3 rearrangement. Productive Simpson clonality was computed per sample as the square root of Simpson's diversity index over productive rearrangements. Held by TCRdb, this immuneACCESS table contains in-frame sequences only and omits some clones. Under half of the omission traces to an unresolved V gene where checked; the cause of the rest is unknown. The D gene and trimming were derived from the DNA, and the V and J assignments and clone size from that table. The sample data list about 140,000 clones, and around 84% of these were observed just once. The top ten hold 8.2% of the sample.

The entry originates in a study of blood T cell repertoires in COVID-19 (dated by TCRdb to about 2020). Study-wide context: The collaborator samples originated in the United States, Italy and Spain and spanned the acute and convalescent phases of COVID-19. The material from the prospective study consisted of cDNA or gDNA derived from T cells, B-cell-depleted T cells, or PBMCs. Deeply sampled blood TCRbeta repertoires from subjects exposed to, actively infected with, or recovered from COVID-19 were included in the dataset. A freely available public database, intended as a resource for researchers studying the immune response to SARS-CoV-2, is where the repertoires were released. Samples came from the ongoing ImmuneRACE study (first 160 participants) plus 1,254 subjects from 6 global collaborators. A de-identified subject ID, COVID-19 status, age in years and sex were almost always included in the sample metadata. HLA class I and class II types, where available, came from metadata supplied by the sample provider rather than from assay-based typing.

General study outcomes and caveats: Clinical and demographic metadata were provided uncurated, with the amount varying by source and participant.

The sequence joins TRBV25-1 to TRBJ2-7; tentative D gene TRBD1, with 6 bases matching. Sequenced sample: peripheral blood. The receptor was isolated from an older woman with acute or convalescent COVID-19. The DNA is TGTGCCAGCAGTGAATACGCAGGGGCGCGGATCTACGAGCAGTACTTC. It specifies CASSEYAGARIYEQYF.